Shown below are 18 T cell receptor beta chains from a single sample sequenced in a study of blood T cell repertoires in COVID-19. The repertoire was sequenced with immunoSEQ multiplex PCR; TCRdb's copy has only in-frame clones and lacks some. Of 200,000 to 300,000 clones listed, approximately 89% are singletons. The material sequenced was PBMCs or T cells enriched from blood (not recorded which). These receptors originate from a woman aged 40-49 years with acute COVID-19.

This rearrangement joins TRBV5-6 to TRBJ2-5; 8 bases align to TRBD2. The CDR3 runs 16 residues. CDR1 and CDR2 (germline): SGHDT, YYEEEE. After removal of 4 bases from V and 2 bases from J, the junction contained 10 bases not matched to a gene. This CDR3 is CASSLGMGLGQETQYF. CDR3 DNA: TGTGCCAGCAGCCTGGGGATGGGACTAGGACAAGAGACCCAGTACTTC.

The chain recombines TRBV5-1 with TRBJ1-5, with 9 bases aligning to TRBD1. The V segment lost 9 bases and the J segment 1 base; nucleotides outside the gene matches: 5. The CDR3 covers 14 residues. Per the germline V gene, CDR1 is SGHRS and CDR2 is YFSETQ. CDR3 nucleotides: TGCGCCACAGGGGACAGGGAGAGCAATCAGCCCCAGCATTTT. Translated, it gives CATGDRESNQPQHF.

The rearrangement uses TRBV7-9 and TRBJ1-1, with no clear D. Per germline, CDR1 SEHNR and CDR2 FQNEAQ (reference sequence). V was cut by 6 bases and J by 7 bases, with 12 bases left in between. This CDR3 is built from 12 residues. CDR3 sequence (DNA): TGTGCCAGCAGTCTAGTGGCAGTTGAAGCTTTCTTT. Amino acid sequence: CASSLVAVEAFF.

This rearrangement joins TRBV30 to TRBJ2-7; 10 nucleotides align to TRBD2. V shed 0 bases, J shed 7 bases, and the junction held 9 bases outside the gene matches. The length of the CDR3 is 15 residues. CDR1 and CDR2 from the germline V gene are GTSNPN and SVGIG (reference sequence). CDR3 DNA: TGTGCCTGGAGTGTCCTAGCGGGGGTCCCCCGGGAGCAGTACTTC. This sequence encodes CAWSVLAGVPREQYF.

This clone was seen a handful of times. The chain combines TRBV7-2 with TRBJ1-5; no clear D. V gave up 3 bases and J gave up 7 bases, with 16 bases separating them. From germline, CDR1 is SGHTA and CDR2 FQGNSA. This CDR3 is 15 amino acids long. CDR3: CASSFSPGIGQPQHF. DNA of the CDR3: TGTGCCAGCAGCTTTAGTCCGGGGATAGGGCAGCCCCAGCATTTT.

The chain recombines TRBV5-1 with TRBJ2-2; the D gene is possibly TRBD2 (6 bases). Deletions cut 4 bases from V and 6 bases from J, with 22 bases between. CDR1 is SGHRS, CDR2 YFSETQ, per germline. The CDR3 contains 17 residues. For the CDR3, the DNA is TGCGCCAGCAGCCGTGAGGGCCCCCGGGGCGGGGCCGGGGAGCTGTTTTTT. Protein sequence: CASSREGPRGGAGELFF.

This clone has only a few counts. J is TRBJ2-3 and V is TRBV29-1, with TRBD2 as a possible D gene (6 bases). There are 11 residues in the CDR3. The ends were cut back, 7 bases at V and 4 bases at J, with 9 bases in the middle. The germline gives CDR1 SQVTM, CDR2 ANQGSEA. CDR3 in amino acids: CSGGDADTQYF. The CDR3 region has the DNA TGCAGCGGCGGGGATGCAGATACGCAGTATTTT.

V is TRBV21-1 and J is TRBJ1-6; TRBD1, the D gene given by the table, was not confirmed from the DNA. TRBV21-1 is tagged as a pseudogene. CDR3 length equals 21 residues. Written as DNA, the CDR3 is TGTGCCAGCAGCAAAAAGGCCCCTCTTCCGGGACAACGCTCCTATAATTCACCCCTCCACTTT. This gives the protein CASSKKAPLPGQRSYNSPLHF.

The chain couples TRBV24-1 to TRBJ1-1; D is unclear. This CDR3 is 14 amino acids long. Germline loops: CDR1 KGHDR, CDR2 SFDVKD. V gave up 4 bases and J gave up 4 bases, with 12 bases separating them. CDR3: CATSDPGSGTEAFF. In DNA form, the CDR3 reads TGTGCCACCAGTGACCCGGGGAGCGGCACTGAAGCTTTCTTT.

The chain links TRBV2 to TRBJ2-3, with D possibly being TRBD2 (6 bases). The germline gives CDR1 SNHLY, CDR2 FYNNEI. The CDR3 runs to 15 residues. Deletions cut 4 bases from V and 2 bases from J, with 13 bases between. The CDR3 DNA is TGTGCCAGCAGTGGGGGTAGCGGATTCACAGATACGCAGTATTTT. It is translated as CASSGGSGFTDTQYF.

This chain links TRBV7-9 with TRBJ1-2; a possible D gene is TRBD1 (6 bases). V shed 5 bases and J shed 4 bases, with 20 bases lying between them. The CDR3 has 16 amino acids. Germline CDR1 is SEHNR and CDR2 is FQNEAQ (reference sequence). CDR3 coding DNA: TGTGCCAGCAGCCAAAGACAGGTTATGGACATCTATGGCTACACCTTC. Translation: CASSQRQVMDIYGYTF.

The chain carries TRBV29-1 and TRBJ1-3, with TRBD1 as a possible D gene (6 bases). Trimming left V 7 bases short and J 8 bases short, with 15 bases between. Per germline, CDR1 SQVTM and CDR2 ANQGSEA. This CDR3 comprises 12 residues. The CDR3 loop is CSGQALGDTIYF. The CDR3 DNA reads as TGCAGCGGACAGGCCCTGGGCGACACCATATATTTT. The complete variable domain, with remaining parts taken from reference TRBV29-1 and TRBJ1-3, reads SAVISQKPSRDICQRGTSLTIQCQVDSQVTMMFWYRQQPGQSLTLIATANQGSEATYESGFVIDKFPISRPNLTFSTLTVSNMSPEDSSIYLCSGQALGDTIYFGEGSWLTVV.

This chain joins TRBV5-4 and TRBJ1-2; possibly TRBD1 for D (5 bases). The CDR3 loop spans 13 amino acids. Germline loops: CDR1 SGHNT, CDR2 YYREEE (reference sequence). The V gene lost 4 bases and the J gene lost 4 bases, with 11 bases spanning the gap. CDR3 sequence: CASSAGQGYGYTF. The CDR3 nucleotides are TGTGCCAGCAGCGCGGGGCAGGGCTATGGCTACACCTTC.

The CDR3 reads CATSDLGPGGTETQYF. The CDR3, as DNA: TGTGCCACCAGTGATTTAGGGCCAGGGGGCACGGAGACCCAGTACTTC. The chain is built from TRBV24-1 and TRBJ2-5, with 8 bases identical to TRBD1. In germline, CDR1 is KGHDR, CDR2 SFDVKD. The J segment lost 5 bases and the V segment lost 1 base, leaving 8 bases of the junction unmatched. The CDR3 covers 16 residues.

The chain has TRBV3-1 (or the pseudogene TRBV3-2) and TRBJ1-1; TRBD1 aligns across 7 bases. This CDR3 region has 10 residues. Germline CDR1 reads LGHDT; CDR2 reads YNNKEL (reference sequence). The junction had 0 bases not matched to a gene; V was cut back by 9 bases and J by 5 bases. The CDR3: CARGQTEAFF. In DNA, the CDR3 is TGTGCCAGGGGACAGACTGAAGCTTTCTTT.

The gene calls are TRBV19 and TRBJ1-1, with D tentatively TRBD1 (6 bases). The CDR3 length is 15 residues. Germline CDR1 LNHDA, CDR2 SQIVND (reference sequence). V gave up 6 bases and J gave up 6 bases, with 20 bases separating them. The CDR3 sequence is CASRTLGALNAEAFF. CDR3 DNA: TGTGCCAGTAGGACCTTGGGGGCTCTCAACGCTGAAGCTTTCTTT.

This rearrangement joins TRBV29-1 to TRBJ1-3; D may be TRBD1 (6 bases). V lost 7 bases, J lost 0 bases, and 16 bases lay in between. From germline, CDR1 is SQVTM and CDR2 ANQGSEA. There are 15 residues in the CDR3. This CDR3 is CSGQTGISSGNTIYF. The CDR3 DNA sequence: TGCAGCGGACAGACAGGAATTAGCTCTGGAAACACCATATATTTT. The whole variable domain, filled in from reference TRBV29-1 and TRBJ1-3, reads SAVISQKPSRDICQRGTSLTIQCQVDSQVTMMFWYRQQPGQSLTLIATANQGSEATYESGFVIDKFPISRPNLTFSTLTVSNMSPEDSSIYLCSGQTGISSGNTIYFGEGSWLTVV.

V gene TRBV6-5 combines with J gene TRBJ1-5; 7 bases match TRBD1. The CDR3 spans 14 residues. Germline CDR1 reads MNHEY; CDR2 reads SVGAGI. Germline trimming cut 5 bases from V and 4 bases from J; bases unmatched to any gene: 5. DNA for the CDR3: TGTGCCAGCAGTCGACGACAGGGAAATCAGCCCCAGCATTTT. This sequence encodes CASSRRQGNQPQHF.